A single sample gave rise to the 9 T cell receptor beta chains below, sequenced in a study of T cells in Graves' hyperthyroidism and ophthalmopathy. RNA transcripts provided the source from which TCR beta CDR3 regions were amplified. Initially, a first-round RT-PCR of the TCR CDR3 employed the HTBI primer set. From the multiplex PCR reads, TCRdb called clonotypes with MiXCR, one entry per CDR3 protein. The repertoire holds approximately 380,000 distinct CDR3 sequences, with more than 12% as singletons. Sequences were obtained from blood. These receptors were collected from a middle-aged man with Graves' ophthalmopathy.

This clonotype appeared many times. The gene calls are TRBV30 and TRBJ2-7, with 9 bases matching TRBD1. CDR3 length equals 15 residues. Trimming at V came to 0 bases and at J to 3 bases, leaving 6 bases not matched to a gene. Germline V gene sequence: CDR1 GTSNPN, CDR2 SVGIG (reference sequence). CDR3 residues: CAWSVPGTGNYEQYF. In DNA, the CDR3 is TGTGCCTGGAGTGTACCGGGGACAGGGAACTACGAGCAGTACTTC. Combining the CDR3 with reference TRBV30 and TRBJ2-7 gives the whole variable domain SQTIHQWPATLVQPVGSPLSLECTVEGTSNPNLYWYRQAAGRGLQLLFYSVGIGQISSEVPQNLSASRPQDRQFILSSKKLLLSDSGFYLCAWSVPGTGNYEQYFGPGTRLTVT.

This clonotype showed up many times. The genes are TRBV5-1 and TRBJ2-7; 10 bases are shared with TRBD2. J was trimmed by 0 bases and V by 4 bases; bases with no gene match: 4. Germline V lookup: CDR1 SGHRS, CDR2 YFSETQ. The CDR3 totals 15 residues. The CDR3 spells CASSRTSGLSYEQYF. DNA for the CDR3: TGCGCCAGCAGCCGGACTAGCGGACTCTCCTACGAGCAGTACTTC.

This clonotype was detected a few times. This chain connects TRBV30 to TRBJ2-7; 8 bases map to TRBD1. Per germline, CDR1 GTSNPN and CDR2 SVGIG (reference sequence). The CDR3 totals 13 residues. The ends lost 2 bases at V and 6 bases at J; junction bases unmatched: 6. The CDR3 DNA is TGTGCCTGGAGTCGGGACAGGCTCTTCGAGCAGTACTTC. This gives the protein CAWSRDRLFEQYF.

This clonotype has ten or more counts. J is TRBJ2-1 and V is TRBV20-1; no clear D gene. Trimming removed 4 bases at V and 0 bases at J, with 10 bases between. CDR3 length: 14 amino acids. In germline, CDR1 is DFQATT, CDR2 SNEGSKA (reference sequence). The DNA of the CDR3 is TGCAGTGCTATCGCAACCGGCTCCTACAATGAGCAGTTCTTC. Translating it yields CSAIATGSYNEQFF.

V and J are TRBV19 and TRBJ2-7; 9 bases map to TRBD1. CDR1 is LNHDA, CDR2 SQIVND, per germline (reference sequence). CDR3 length: 15 residues. V trimming: 5 bases; J trimming: 3 bases; junction bases outside the gene matches: 8. The CDR3 sequence is CASSRSGQGDYEQYF. The CDR3 DNA reads as TGTGCCAGTAGTCGATCGGGACAGGGCGACTACGAGCAGTACTTC.

The J gene is TRBJ1-6, the V gene TRBV7-8, with D perhaps TRBD1 (5 bases). From germline, CDR1 is SGHVS and CDR2 FQNEAQ. The CDR3 is made up of 17 amino acids. The V and J ends lost 1 base and 4 bases respectively, with 14 bases between them. The chain's CDR3 is CASSLVRRDGYNSPLHF. CDR3 DNA: TGTGCCAGCAGCTTAGTCCGGAGGGACGGGTATAATTCACCCCTCCACTTT.

The sample holds a few counts of this clonotype. This sequence may be a read error, since a much larger clone differs from it by one base. The chain is built from TRBV28 and TRBJ2-3; tentative D call: TRBD1 (6 bases). This CDR3 comprises 14 residues. Germline V gives CDR1 MDHEN, CDR2 SYDVKM. The CDR3 protein is CASRPGQLTDAQYF. In DNA, the CDR3 is TGTGCCAGCAGGCCCGGACAGCTAACAGATGCGCAGTATTTT.

Concerning this clonotype itself: Here the CDR3 omits its conserved ending phenylalanine or tryptophan, so a read error is the likely source. The V and J genes are TRBV30 and TRBJ1-1; 7 bases are shared with TRBD1. With 0 bases clipped from V and 4 bases from J, the junction kept 5 bases outside the gene matches. The CDR3 extends over 14 amino acids. Germline values: CDR1 GTSNPN, CDR2 SVGIG (reference sequence). This CDR3 reads CAWSVQGSGTEAFL. The CDR3 coding sequence is TGTGCCTGGAGTGTACAGGGGTCGGGCACTGAAGCTTTCCTT.

This clonotype was picked up many times. J is TRBJ1-1 and V is TRBV27; D is uncertain. CDR1 and CDR2 from the germline V gene are MNHEY and SMNVEV (reference sequence). The CDR3 has 14 residues. The V and J ends lost 5 bases and 1 base respectively, with 11 bases between them. This CDR3 reads CASSGFDENTEAFF. Here the CDR3 DNA reads TGTGCCAGCAGTGGCTTCGACGAGAACACTGAAGCTTTCTTT.